One sample yielded the 9 T cell receptor beta chains listed below, sequenced in a study of CD8+CD57+ T cells in acquired aplastic anemia (dated 2018 in TCRdb). The instrument given in TCRdb is Illumina HiSeq 2000. Genomic DNA was used as template for profiling of TCR beta VDJ combinations and CDR3 sequences. TCRdb reworked the public reads: Q25 trimming with fastp, MiXCR clone assembly, productive beta chains retained. Rows with one shared CDR3 protein collapse into an entry with the most common genes and DNA. Across this sample there are about 270,000 distinct CDR3 sequences, with approximately 55% seen only once. In total, the top ten clones hold 7% to 9% of the sample. The sample comprised sorted CD4+, CD8+, or CD8+CD57+ T cells (not recorded which) from PBMCs. These receptors came from a human donor with severe aplastic anemia or a healthy control (not recorded which).

V and J are TRBV20-1 and TRBJ1-4, with 7 nucleotides matching TRBD1. CDR1 and CDR2 from the germline V gene are DFQATT and SNEGSKA (reference sequence). This CDR3 region has 13 residues. V lost 3 bases to trimming and J lost 10 bases; unmatched junction nucleotides: 8. The CDR3 region has the DNA TGCAGTGCTAGGGCACCGGGACAGAGAAAACTGTTTTTT. Its protein is CSARAPGQRKLFF.

This clonotype was observed many times. The J gene is TRBJ2-1, the V gene TRBV7-6; D is undetermined. The CDR3 consists of 12 residues. From germline, CDR1 is SGHVS and CDR2 FNYEAQ. With 5 bases removed from V and 5 bases from J, the gap between germline ends came to 7 bases. The CDR3 region is CASSLSNNEQFF. In DNA, the CDR3 is TGTGCCAGCAGCCTTTCAAACAATGAGCAGTTCTTC.

The rearrangement joins TRBV15 to TRBJ1-1; tentatively, D is TRBD1 (5 bases). V lost 0 bases and J 3 bases, leaving 8 bases between the germline ends. The CDR3 runs to 14 residues. Per germline, CDR1 LNHNV and CDR2 YYDKDF (reference sequence). Here the CDR3 reads CATSRDRAHTEAFF. CDR3 DNA: TGTGCCACCAGCAGAGACAGGGCCCACACTGAAGCTTTCTTT.

The V call is TRBV7-3, the J call TRBJ2-1, with D tentatively TRBD2 (6 bases). Trimming pared 8 bases from V and 7 bases from J, leaving 12 bases between. CDR3 size: 12 residues. From germline, CDR1 is SGHTA and CDR2 FQGTGA. In DNA, the CDR3 is TGTGCCAGCGGACTTGGGGGGAATGAGCAGTTCTTC. As protein: CASGLGGNEQFF.

In its sample, this clonotype was seen a few times. V usage is TRBV3-1 and J usage is TRBJ2-3, with TRBD2 matching over 8 bases. The CDR3 covers 15 residues. CDR1 LGHDT and CDR2 YNNKEL come from the germline V gene (reference sequence). J was trimmed by 1 base and V by 5 bases; bases with no gene match: 5. CDR3 loop: CASSEAGAGTDTQYF. Here the CDR3 DNA reads TGTGCCAGCAGCGAAGCGGGGGCCGGCACAGATACGCAGTATTTT.

This clonotype was recorded at least ten times. The rearrangement uses TRBV20-1 and TRBJ1-4; D gene uncertain. The germline V gene encodes CDR1 DFQATT and CDR2 SNEGSKA (reference sequence). Trimming removed 6 bases at V and 0 bases at J, with 11 bases between. The CDR3 is 14 residues long. The CDR3 sequence: CSATLGATNEKLFF. The CDR3 DNA follows: TGCAGTGCAACCCTTGGGGCAACTAATGAAAAACTGTTTTTT.

V usage is TRBV5-1 and J usage is TRBJ2-3; 12 bases are shared with TRBD2. The V and J ends lost 4 bases and 7 bases, in that order; junction bases with no gene match: 16. CDR1 is SGHRS and CDR2 is YFSETQ in the germline V gene. The CDR3 consists of 18 residues. The CDR3 DNA reads TGCGCCAGCAGCCTACAGTTGGCGCTAGCGGGGGGGGCGTATACGCAGTATTTT. This sequence encodes CASSLQLALAGGAYTQYF. Full variable domain (remainder filled in from reference TRBV5-1 and TRBJ2-3): KAGVTQTPRYLIKTRGQQVTLSCSPISGHRSVSWYQQTPGQGLQFLFEYFSETQRNKGNFPGRFSGRQFSNSRSEMNVSTLELGDSALYLCASSLQLALAGGAYTQYFGPGTRLTVL.

In this sample, this clonotype turned up once. This chain links TRBV12-3 or TRBV12-4 with TRBJ2-3; 8 nucleotides align to TRBD2. The CDR3 spans 17 residues. Trimming took 2 bases from V and 3 from J; bases not matched to a gene: 10. CDR3 loop: CASSLPGGPSSTDTQYF. DNA of the CDR3: TGTGCCAGCAGTTTACCGGGAGGGCCTAGTAGTACAGATACGCAGTATTTT.

This clonotype was counted at least ten times. The CDR3 DNA reads TGTGCCAGCAGCTTAGTTAGGACAGGGATCTCCTACGAGCAGTACTTC. Its protein product is CASSLVRTGISYEQYF. The V call is TRBV7-2, the J call TRBJ2-7; 8 bases fit TRBD1. Germline V lookup: CDR1 SGHTA, CDR2 FQGNSA. The CDR3 is made up of 16 amino acids. V lost 1 base and J lost 0; bases outside the gene matches: 5.